This T cell receptor (beta chain) was recorded in a study of PD-1 blockade in classical Hodgkin lymphoma. Time point meaning: newly diagnosed, previously untreated cHL patient sample. Isolation of CD4+ T cells from thawed PBMCs was performed by magnetic negative selection. The repertoire was sequenced with immunoSEQ multiplex PCR; TCRdb's copy has only in-frame clones and lacks some. The sample has around 31,000 clones; approximately 88% are singletons. This CDR3 spans 12 amino acids. Germline loops: CDR1 SEHNR, CDR2 FQNEAQ (reference sequence). Trimming removed 5 bases from V and 4 bases from J, with 6 bases in between.

The sequence was obtained from a human donor with classical Hodgkin lymphoma. Sequencing was done on a sample of CD4+ T cells from blood. The chain employs TRBV7-9 and TRBJ1-5, with D tentatively TRBD1 (5 bases). The CDR3 protein is CASSPGNQPQHF. The CDR3 DNA is TGTGCCAGCAGCCCAGGGAATCAGCCCCAGCATTTT.